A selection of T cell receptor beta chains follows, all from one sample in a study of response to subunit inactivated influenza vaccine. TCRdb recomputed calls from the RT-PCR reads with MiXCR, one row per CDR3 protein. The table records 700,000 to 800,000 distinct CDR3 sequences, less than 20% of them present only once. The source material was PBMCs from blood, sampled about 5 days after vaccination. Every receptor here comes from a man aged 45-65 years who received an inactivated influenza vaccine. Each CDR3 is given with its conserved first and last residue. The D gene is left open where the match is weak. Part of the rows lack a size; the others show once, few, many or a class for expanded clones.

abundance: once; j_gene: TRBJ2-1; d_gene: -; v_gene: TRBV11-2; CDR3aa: CASSLGYSSYNEQFF; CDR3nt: TGTGCCAGCAGCTTAGGTTACTCCTCCTACAATGAGCAGTTCTTC
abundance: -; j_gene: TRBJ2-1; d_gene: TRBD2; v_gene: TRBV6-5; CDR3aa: CASSYPGTSHNEQFF; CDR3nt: TGTGCCAGCAGTTACCCCGGGACTAGCCACAATGAGCAGTTCTTC
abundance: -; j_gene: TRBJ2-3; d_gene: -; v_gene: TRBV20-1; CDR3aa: CSARTNRGGDTQYF; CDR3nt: TGCAGTGCTAGGACAAACAGGGGAGGCGATACGCAGTATTTT
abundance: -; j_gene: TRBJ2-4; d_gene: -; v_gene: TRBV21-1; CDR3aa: CARSMGPKNIQYF; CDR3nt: TGTGCCAGATCTATGGGGCCCAAAAACATTCAGTACTTC
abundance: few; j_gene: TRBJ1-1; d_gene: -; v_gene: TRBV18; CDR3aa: CASSLRTENTEAFF; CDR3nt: TGTGCCAGCTCATTGCGGACAGAGAACACTGAAGCTTTCTTT
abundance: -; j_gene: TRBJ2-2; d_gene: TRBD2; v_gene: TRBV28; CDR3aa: CASSLSLAGGRVGELFF; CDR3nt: TGTGCCAGCAGTTTATCACTAGCGGGGGGGCGTGTCGGGGAGCTGTTTTTT
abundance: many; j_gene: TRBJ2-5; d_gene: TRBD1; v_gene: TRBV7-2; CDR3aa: CASSLGQRETQYF; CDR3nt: TGCGCCAGCAGCTTGGGACAGAGAGAGACCCAGTACTTC
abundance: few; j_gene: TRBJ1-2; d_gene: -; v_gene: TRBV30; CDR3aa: CAWSGDSNYGYTF; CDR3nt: TGTGCCTGGAGTGGCGACAGCAACTATGGCTACACCTTC
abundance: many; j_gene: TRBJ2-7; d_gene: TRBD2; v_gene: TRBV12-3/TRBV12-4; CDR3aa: CASGRLAGGPATYEQYF; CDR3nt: TGTGCCAGCGGAAGACTAGCGGGAGGTCCCGCTACCTACGAGCAGTACTTC
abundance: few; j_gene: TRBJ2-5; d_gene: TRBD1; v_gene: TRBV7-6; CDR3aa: CASSLAADSGGISETQYF; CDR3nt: TGTGCCAGCAGCTTAGCGGCCGACTCAGGGGGTATTTCAGAGACCCAGTACTTC
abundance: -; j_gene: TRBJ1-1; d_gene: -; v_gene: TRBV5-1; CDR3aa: CASSSIMNTEAFF; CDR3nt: TGCGCCAGCAGCTCCATCATGAACACTGAAGCTTTCTTT
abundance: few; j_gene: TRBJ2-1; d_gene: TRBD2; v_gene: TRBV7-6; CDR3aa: CASSLGPAGQGNEQFF; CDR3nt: TGTGCCAGCAGCTTAGGGCCAGCGGGGCAAGGGAATGAGCAGTTCTTC
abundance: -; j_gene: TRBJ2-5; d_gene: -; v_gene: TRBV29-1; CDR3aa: CSVETATGETQYF; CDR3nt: TGCAGCGTTGAAACGGCCACGGGTGAGACCCAGTACTTC
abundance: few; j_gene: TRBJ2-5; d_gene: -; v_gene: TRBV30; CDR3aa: CAWSLYVGGRETQYF; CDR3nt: TGTGCCTGGAGTTTGTACGTGGGCGGGCGGGAGACCCAGTACTTC
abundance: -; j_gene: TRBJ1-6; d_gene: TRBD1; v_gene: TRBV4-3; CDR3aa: CASKGQGNSPLHF; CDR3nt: TGCGCCAGCAAGGGACAGGGGAATTCACCCCTCCACTTT
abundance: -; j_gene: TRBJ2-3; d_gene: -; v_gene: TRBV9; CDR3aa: CASSVGVLGGTDTQYF; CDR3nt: TGTGCCAGCAGCGTAGGTGTGTTGGGTGGCACAGATACGCAGTATTTT
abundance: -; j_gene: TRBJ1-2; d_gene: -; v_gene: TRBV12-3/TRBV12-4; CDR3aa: CASSARVLYDYGYTF; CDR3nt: TGTGCCAGCAGTGCCCGGGTCCTTTATGACTATGGCTACACCTTC
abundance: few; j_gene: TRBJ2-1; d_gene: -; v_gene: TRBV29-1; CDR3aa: CSVEDRGGYSYNEQFF; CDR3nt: TGCAGCGTTGAAGATCGGGGAGGCTACTCCTACAATGAGCAGTTCTTC
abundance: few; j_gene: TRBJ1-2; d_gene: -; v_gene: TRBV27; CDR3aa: CASSHNPGDYGYTF; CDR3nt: TGTGCCAGCAGCCACAACCCCGGAGACTATGGCTACACCTTC
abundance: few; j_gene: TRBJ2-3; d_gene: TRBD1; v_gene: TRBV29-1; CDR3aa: CSVNSGTGVTDTQYF; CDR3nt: TGCAGCGTCAACTCCGGGACAGGGGTGACAGATACGCAGTATTTT
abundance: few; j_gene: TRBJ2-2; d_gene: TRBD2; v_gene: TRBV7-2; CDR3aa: CASSLGAGGAAGELFF; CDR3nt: TGTGCCAGCAGCTTGGGTGCGGGGGGTGCGGCCGGGGAGCTGTTTTTT
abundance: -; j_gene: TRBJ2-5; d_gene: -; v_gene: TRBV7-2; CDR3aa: CASSLARQNQYF; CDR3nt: TGTGCCAGCAGCTTAGCCAGGCAAAACCAGTACTTC
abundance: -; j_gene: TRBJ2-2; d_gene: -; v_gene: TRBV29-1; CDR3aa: CSASSGELFF; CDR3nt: TGCAGCGCATCTTCCGGGGAGCTGTTTTTT
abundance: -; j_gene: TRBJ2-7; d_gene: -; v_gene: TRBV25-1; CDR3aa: CASSEGGAYEQYF; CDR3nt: TGTGCCAGCAGTGAGGGCGGGGCCTACGAGCAGTACTTC
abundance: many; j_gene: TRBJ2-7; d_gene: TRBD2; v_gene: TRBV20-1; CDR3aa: CSARLVAGAVSYEQYF; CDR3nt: TGCAGTGCTAGACTAGTAGCGGGAGCTGTGTCCTACGAGCAGTACTTC
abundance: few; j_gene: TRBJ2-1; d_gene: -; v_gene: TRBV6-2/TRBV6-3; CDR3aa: CASSYPNHWADSSYNEQFF; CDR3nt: TGTGCCAGCAGTTACCCAAATCATTGGGCGGATTCCTCCTACAATGAGCAGTTCTTC
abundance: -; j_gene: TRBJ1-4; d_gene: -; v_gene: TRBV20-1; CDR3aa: CSARDNRATNEKLFF; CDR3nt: TGCAGTGCTAGAGATAACAGAGCAACTAATGAAAAACTGTTTTTT
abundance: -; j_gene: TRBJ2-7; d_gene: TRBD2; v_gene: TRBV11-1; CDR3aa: CASSPIAGGDPLVNYEQYF; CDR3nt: TGTGCCAGCAGCCCGATAGCGGGGGGGGACCCCCTAGTAAACTACGAGCAGTACTTC
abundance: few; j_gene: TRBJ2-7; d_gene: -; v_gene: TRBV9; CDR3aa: CASSVKPGNSYEQYF; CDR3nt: TGTGCCAGCAGCGTAAAGCCCGGAAACTCCTACGAGCAGTACTTC
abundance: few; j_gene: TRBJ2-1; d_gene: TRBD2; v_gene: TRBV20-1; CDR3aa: CSARDLAGVSTYNEQFF; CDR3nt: TGCAGTGCTAGAGACCTAGCGGGGGTGAGCACCTACAATGAGCAGTTCTTC
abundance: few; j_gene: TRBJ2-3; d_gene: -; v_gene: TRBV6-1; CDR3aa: CASTNQGLAGDTQYF; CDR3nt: TGTGCCAGCACAAATCAGGGCCTGGCGGGAGATACGCAGTATTTT
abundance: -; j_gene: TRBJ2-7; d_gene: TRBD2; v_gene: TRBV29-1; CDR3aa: CSVEDRASGRDEQYF; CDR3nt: TGCAGCGTTGAAGATCGGGCTAGCGGGAGGGACGAGCAGTACTTC
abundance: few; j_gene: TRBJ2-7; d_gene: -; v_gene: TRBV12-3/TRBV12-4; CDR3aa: CASSPGPYYEQYF; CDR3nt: TGTGCCAGCAGTCCGGGACCGTACTACGAGCAGTACTTC
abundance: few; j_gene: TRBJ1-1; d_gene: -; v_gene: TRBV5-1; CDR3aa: CASSLARQNTEAFF; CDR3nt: TGCGCCAGCAGCTTGGCCAGACAGAACACTGAAGCTTTCTTT
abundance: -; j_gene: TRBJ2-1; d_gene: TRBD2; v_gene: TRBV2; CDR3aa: CASSWTSGGLYSSYNEQFF; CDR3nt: TGTGCCAGCAGCTGGACTAGCGGGGGGCTATATAGCTCCTACAATGAGCAGTTCTTC
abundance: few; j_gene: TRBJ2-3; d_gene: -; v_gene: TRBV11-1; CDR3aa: CASSLMIRTEVTDTQYF; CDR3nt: TGTGCCAGCAGCTTAATGATCCGGACAGAAGTCACAGATACGCAGTATTTT
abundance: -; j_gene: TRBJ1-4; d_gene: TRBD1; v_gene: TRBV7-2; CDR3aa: CASSPQTGGGEKLFF; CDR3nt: TGTGCCAGCAGCCCCCAGACAGGGGGAGGAGAAAAACTGTTTTTT
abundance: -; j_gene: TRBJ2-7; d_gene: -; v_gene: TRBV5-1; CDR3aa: CASSSPRDGSSEQYF; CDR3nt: TGCGCCAGCAGCTCACCTCGGGACGGGTCCTCCGAGCAGTACTTC
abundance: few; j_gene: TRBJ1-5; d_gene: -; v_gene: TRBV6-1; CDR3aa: CASGFVRGTNNQPQHF; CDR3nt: TGTGCCAGCGGATTCGTGAGGGGGACTAACAATCAGCCCCAGCATTTT
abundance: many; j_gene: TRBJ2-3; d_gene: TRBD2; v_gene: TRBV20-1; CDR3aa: CSARDTTGGDTQYF; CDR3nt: TGCAGTGCTAGAGATACTACGGGGGGAGATACGCAGTATTTT
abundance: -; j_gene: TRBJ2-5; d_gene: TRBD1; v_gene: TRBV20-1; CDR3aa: CSARQGPIQETQYF; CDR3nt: TGCAGTGCCCGACAGGGGCCGATTCAAGAGACCCAGTACTTC